Sequencing of this TCR beta chain was carried out in a study of blood T cell repertoires in COVID-19. About the study: The origin of the acute and convalescent COVID-19 samples was the United States, Italy and Spain. Sources were T cells, B-cell-depleted T cells, or PBMCs; the material itself was cDNA or gDNA.

In its sample, this clone was seen once. Authors' methods: Reference gene primer amplification yielded estimated nucleated cell counts. Assay: immunoSEQ multiplex PCR; the TCRdb copy retains only in-frame clones and omits some. D and trimming were read from the DNA, whereas the V and J calls and clone size are those reported in that table. Of roughly 70,000 clones in the sample, 70% to 80% are singletons; the top ten hold about a sixth. CDR3 length: 16 amino acids. This clonotype was sampled from a human donor in a cohort sampled during active COVID-19. The material sequenced was peripheral blood. This chain joins TRBV21-1 and TRBJ2-7; the table names TRBD1, a call not compared with the DNA. TRBV21-1 has pseudogene status. The CDR3 reads CASSKGSRAFSYEQYF. CDR3 nucleotides: TGTGCCAGCAGCAAAGGAAGCAGGGCCTTCTCCTACGAGCAGTACTTC.